Below are 10 T cell receptor beta chains sequenced from a single sample in a study of control samples from healthy donors and cancer patients. Clones were sequenced by immunoSEQ multiplex PCR, and TCRdb holds only the in-frame ones, with some missing. The table records about 100,000 clones, approximately 86% of them present only once. Sequencing was performed on blood. These receptors came from a man aged 25 to 40 in good health.

The CDR3 region has the DNA TGTGCCAGCAGCCCCTCTGGGGGGTTCACAGATACGCAGTATTTT. Encoded protein: CASSPSGGFTDTQYF. This chain uses TRBV7-3 with TRBJ2-3; weak D call: TRBD2 (6 bases). Germline CDR1 SGHTA, CDR2 FQGTGA. Trimming cost V 5 bases and J 2 bases, with 14 bases left between them. The CDR3 totals 15 residues.

This chain uses TRBV2 with TRBJ1-1, with D tentatively TRBD1 (5 bases). This CDR3 region has 14 residues. Trimming removed 2 bases at V and 4 bases at J, with 11 bases between. Germline CDR1 reads SNHLY; CDR2 reads FYNNEI. Here the CDR3 reads CASSEFQGSTEAFF. CDR3 nucleotide sequence: TGTGCCAGCAGTGAATTCCAGGGAAGCACTGAAGCTTTCTTT. Drawing the rest from reference TRBV2 and TRBJ1-1, the complete variable domain is EPEVTQTPSHQVTQMGQEVILRCVPISNHLYFYWYRQILGQKVEFLVSFYNNEISEKSEIFDDQFSVERPDGSNFTLKIRSTKLEDSAMYFCASSEFQGSTEAFFGQGTRLTVV.

This chain links TRBV18 with TRBJ2-7, with 7 nucleotides matching TRBD2. Germline CDR1 and CDR2: KGHSH and LQKENI. J lost 2 bases, V lost 2 bases, and 6 bases had no gene match. The CDR3 consists of 15 residues. In DNA, the CDR3 is TGTGCCAGCTCACCAATTGCGAGCGGGGCCTACGAGCAGTACTTC. Translating gives CASSPIASGAYEQYF.

The chain employs TRBV7-3 and TRBJ2-7; TRBD1 matches 10 bases. Germline V gene lookup returns CDR1 SGHTA and CDR2 FQGTGA. The length of the CDR3 is 18 residues. J gave up 0 bases and V 1 base, and 9 bases lay outside the gene matches. CDR3 nucleotide sequence: TGTGCCAGCAGCTTAAGGCCACCGGGACAGGGGACCTCCTACGAGCAGTACTTC. Translation: CASSLRPPGQGTSYEQYF.

The V call is TRBV2, the J call TRBJ1-2; 9 bases map to TRBD1. The germline V gene encodes CDR1 SNHLY and CDR2 FYNNEI. This CDR3 is built from 15 residues. V dropped 6 bases and J dropped 5; count of bases not matched to a gene: 10. The CDR3 DNA reads TGTGCCAGCAGGGATCAGACAGGGGGTGGTTATGGCTACACCTTC. This sequence encodes CASRDQTGGGYGYTF.

This chain links TRBV19 with TRBJ2-1, with unresolved D. Germline V gene lookup returns CDR1 LNHDA and CDR2 SQIVND (reference sequence). The ends were cut back, 5 bases at V and 0 bases at J, with 11 bases in the middle. This CDR3 is built from 15 residues. The CDR3 DNA sequence: TGTGCCAGTAGTCTAACAGTGAGCTCCTACAATGAGCAGTTCTTC. Protein sequence: CASSLTVSSYNEQFF.

J is TRBJ2-1 and V is TRBV5-6, with 8 bases identical to TRBD2. Germline CDR1 is SGHDT and CDR2 is YYEEEE. This CDR3 spans 15 amino acids. V lost 4 bases to trimming and J lost 7 bases; unmatched junction nucleotides: 10. CDR3 in amino acids: CASSPWGGLGNEQFF. DNA for the CDR3: TGTGCCAGCAGCCCCTGGGGGGGACTAGGTAATGAGCAGTTCTTC.

This chain connects TRBV3-1 (or the pseudogene TRBV3-2) to TRBJ1-1; 7 bases map to TRBD1. V dropped 0 bases and J dropped 11; count of bases not matched to a gene: 12. This CDR3 region has 15 residues. Germline V gene sequence: CDR1 LGHDT, CDR2 YNNKEL (reference sequence). The CDR3 spells CASSQDIQGGRAAFF. CDR3 nucleotides: TGTGCCAGCAGCCAAGATATTCAGGGGGGTAGAGCGGCTTTCTTT.

The V call is TRBV5-1, the J call TRBJ2-3; D could derive from TRBD1 or TRBD2 (6 bases each). Germline CDR1 is SGHRS and CDR2 is YFSETQ. This CDR3 has 14 residues. V was clipped by 4 bases and J by 7 bases, with 16 bases between them. The CDR3: CASSPTPGDNTQYF. CDR3 sequence (DNA): TGCGCCAGCAGCCCCACTCCGGGGGACAATACGCAGTATTTT.

The chain links TRBV27 to TRBJ1-4; maybe TRBD1 (5 bases). Germline V gene lookup returns CDR1 MNHEY and CDR2 SMNVEV (reference sequence). Trimming removed 4 bases at V and 5 bases at J, with 14 bases between. The length of the CDR3 is 15 residues. CDR3 nucleotides: TGTGCCAGCAGTTCCCCAACAGGACGGAATGAAAAACTGTTTTTT. Translating it yields CASSSPTGRNEKLFF.